This TCR beta chain was obtained from a study of T cell responses to AZD1222 COVID-19 vaccine. Points from the study as a whole: The donors showed a predominance of white British ancestry and of females, with possible underestimation of clonal diversity. At baseline, just a handful of AZD1222 recipients tested seropositive.

CDR3 length equals 13 residues. Trimming pared 6 bases from V and 1 base from J, leaving 9 bases between. Germline V lookup: CDR1 SNHLY, CDR2 FYNNEI. Notes on this clone: Its matching antigen is unknown.

Generated by immunoSEQ multiplex PCR, the TCRdb table keeps only in-frame clones and is missing some. The table includes about 150,000 clones, just over 90% detected once. The V gene is TRBV2, the J gene TRBJ2-5; possibly TRBD1 for D (5 bases). Sequencing used peripheral blood, obtained on day 0 of AZD1222 vaccination. This TCR derives from an adult in good health. This CDR3 reads CASRQDIQETQYF. The CDR3, as DNA: TGTGCCAGCAGGCAGGACATCCAAGAGACCCAGTACTTC. The variable domain in full, completed from reference TRBV2 and TRBJ2-5, reads EPEVTQTPSHQVTQMGQEVILRCVPISNHLYFYWYRQILGQKVEFLVSFYNNEISEKSEIFDDQFSVERPDGSNFTLKIRSTKLEDSAMYFCASRQDIQETQYFGPGTRLLVL.